One and the same sample provided the 19 T cell receptor beta chains below, sequenced in a study of sequential checkpoint blockade in melanoma. Clones were read by immunoSEQ multiplex PCR, and TCRdb kept only the in-frame ones, dropping some. The repertoire holds approximately 5,000 clones, less than 30% seen once, with over 20% in the top ten. Treatment noted: randomized to nivolumab then ipilimumab (arm A) or the reverse (arm B). Sample: tumor tissue (inferred from file names), taken from a patient given nivolumab and ipilimumab in sequence. These receptors all stem from a human donor with melanoma.

This sequence joins TRBV5-1 and TRBJ1-1; D is unclear. Trimming shortened V by 3 bases and J by 8 bases, and 23 bases separated the two germline ends. CDR1 and CDR2 (germline): SGHRS, YFSETQ. The CDR3 has 16 residues. The CDR3 region has the DNA TGCGCCAGCAGCTGGGGTGCCGAGATGTCCCGGGTAGAAGCTTTCTTT. It yields the protein CASSWGAEMSRVEAFF.

There are many counts of this clone. The chain carries TRBV11-3 and TRBJ2-5; 10 nucleotides align to TRBD2. The trim removed 5 bases at V and 4 bases at J, leaving 7 bases unmatched. There are 15 residues in the CDR3. Germline V gives CDR1 SGHNT, CDR2 YENEEA. The CDR3 DNA is TGTGCCAGCAGCAGCGAGCGGGGGGGCCGAGAGACCCAGTACTTC. This sequence encodes CASSSERGGRETQYF.

This clone is judged medium-sized. The chain uses TRBV18 and TRBJ1-3, with D unresolved. Germline V gene lookup returns CDR1 KGHSH and CDR2 LQKENI. The CDR3 has 15 amino acids. Deletions cut 2 bases from V and 6 bases from J, with 14 bases between. The CDR3 here is CASSPWSQLQNTIYF. The CDR3, as DNA: TGTGCCAGCTCACCATGGTCCCAGCTCCAAAACACCATATATTTT.

A few counts support this clone. This chain uses TRBV11-3 with TRBJ2-1; 7 positions agree with TRBD1. V lost 2 bases to trimming and J lost 4 bases; unmatched junction nucleotides: 11. The CDR3 has 17 amino acids. CDR1 and CDR2 from the germline V gene are SGHNT and YENEEA. CDR3 protein: CASSLKTGTTVYNEQFF. The CDR3 coding sequence is TGTGCCAGCAGCTTAAAGACAGGGACAACTGTATACAATGAGCAGTTCTTC. Filled out from reference TRBV11-3 and TRBJ2-1, the complete variable domain reads EAGVVQSPRYKIIEKKQPVAFWCNPISGHNTLYWYLQNLGQGPELLIRYENEEAVDDSQLPKDRFSAERLKGVDSTLKIQPAELGDSAVYLCASSLKTGTTVYNEQFFGPGTRLTVL.

This clone was seen many times. The chain couples TRBV7-7 to TRBJ2-3; D is possibly TRBD2 (7 bases). Trimming cost V 0 bases and J 4 bases, with 11 bases left between them. CDR3 length: 15 residues. The germline V gene has CDR1 SSHAT and CDR2 FNYEAQ (reference sequence). DNA of the CDR3: TGTGCCAGCAGCTTAGCGGGGGGGCACGCAGATACGCAGTATTTT. This encodes CASSLAGGHADTQYF.

This clone is a singleton in its sample. This chain joins TRBV29-1 and TRBJ2-3; tentative D call: TRBD1 (5 bases). This CDR3 spans 13 amino acids. V shed 5 bases and J shed 2 bases, with 11 bases lying between them. In germline, CDR1 is SQVTM, CDR2 ANQGSEA. The CDR3 DNA follows: TGCAGCGTTCAGACAGCCCCCACAGATACGCAGTATTTT. As protein: CSVQTAPTDTQYF.

Within the sample, this clone is medium-sized. V usage is TRBV6-8 and J usage is TRBJ1-1; possible D gene TRBD1, 5 bases. Germline V gives CDR1 MNHGY, CDR2 SAAAGT. The CDR3 runs 13 residues. V dropped 2 bases and J dropped 4 bases, with 8 bases sitting between them. CDR3 residues: CASSYLGGTEAFF. CDR3 in DNA: TGTGCCAGCAGTTACCTTGGGGGCACTGAAGCTTTCTTT.

This clone was detected only a few times. The V call is TRBV7-7, the J call TRBJ2-3; either TRBD1 or TRBD2 may fit D (6 bases each). CDR3 size: 17 residues. CDR1 is SSHAT and CDR2 is FNYEAQ in the germline V gene (reference sequence). V was shortened by 1 base and J by 0 bases, with 14 bases between the two germline ends. CDR3 loop: CASSLEAGGQSTDTQYF. DNA of the CDR3: TGTGCCAGCAGCTTAGAAGCCGGGGGCCAGAGCACAGATACGCAGTATTTT. Complete variable domain (other parts from reference TRBV7-7 and TRBJ2-3): GAGVSQSPRYKVTKRGQDVTLRCDPISSHATLYWYQQALGQGPEFLTYFNYEAQPDKSGLPSDRFSAERPEGSISTLTIQRTEQRDSAMYRCASSLEAGGQSTDTQYFGPGTRLTVL.

This clone is medium-sized within its sample. The chain recombines TRBV19 with TRBJ1-3; D gene ambiguous. The CDR3 sequence is 14 residues long. Germline loops: CDR1 LNHDA, CDR2 SQIVND (reference sequence). V gave up 6 bases and J gave up 1 base, with 10 bases separating them. The CDR3 DNA reads TGTGCCAGTAGACCGACGGGTTCTGGAAACACCATATATTTT. Translation gives CASRPTGSGNTIYF.

J is TRBJ1-2 and V is TRBV5-1; perhaps TRBD1 as D (6 bases). Germline V gene data show CDR1 as SGHRS and CDR2 as YFSETQ. The CDR3 is 14 residues long. V was trimmed by 3 bases and J by 2 bases, leaving 11 bases between them. The CDR3 DNA follows: TGCGCCAGCAGCTCGGGGGGCCTCAACTATGGCTACACCTTC. As protein: CASSSGGLNYGYTF.

This clone is classed as large. The V gene is TRBV19, the J gene TRBJ2-2; D call uncertain. Germline CDR1 and CDR2: LNHDA and SQIVND (reference sequence). This CDR3 has 16 amino acids. Trimming pared 2 bases from V and 2 bases from J, leaving 12 bases between. DNA of the CDR3: TGTGCCAGTAGTATAATCACCGGACCAAACACCGGGGAGCTGTTTTTT. Protein sequence: CASSIITGPNTGELFF.

This clone was counted a few times. The rearrangement joins TRBV11-3 to TRBJ2-3; TRBD1 agrees at 10 bases. Germline V lookup: CDR1 SGHNT, CDR2 YENEEA. The CDR3 has 15 residues. The V and J ends lost 0 bases and 5 bases, in that order; junction bases with no gene match: 2. As DNA, the CDR3 is TGTGCCAGCAGCTTAGAAGGGACAGGGGTAGATACGCAGTATTTT. Its translation: CASSLEGTGVDTQYF.

J is TRBJ2-1 and V is TRBV18; TRBD2 matches at 11 bases. Germline values: CDR1 KGHSH, CDR2 LQKENI. Germline trimming cut 3 bases from V and 4 bases from J; bases unmatched to any gene: 8. This CDR3 is built from 17 residues. The CDR3 here is CASSPNAGTSGYNEQFF. The CDR3 DNA reads as TGTGCCAGCTCACCTAACGCCGGGACTAGCGGTTACAATGAGCAGTTCTTC. The whole variable domain, filled in from reference TRBV18 and TRBJ2-1, reads NAGVMQNPRHLVRRRGQEARLRCSPMKGHSHVYWYRQLPEEGLKFMVYLQKENIIDESGMPKERFSAEFPKEGPSILRIQQVVRGDSAAYFCASSPNAGTSGYNEQFFGPGTRLTVL.

The chain joins TRBV11-3 to TRBJ2-7; D is tentatively TRBD1 or TRBD2 (5 bases each). Per the germline V gene, CDR1 is SGHNT and CDR2 is YENEEA. The CDR3 extends over 14 amino acids. The V and J ends lost 5 bases and 4 bases respectively, with 15 bases between them. CDR3 sequence reads: CASSPLRGTYEQYF. Written as DNA, the CDR3 is TGTGCCAGCAGCCCACTACGGGGCACTTACGAGCAGTACTTC.

This clone turned up a few times. This chain connects TRBV11-3 to TRBJ2-7; 8 bases map to TRBD1. V trimming: 5 bases; J trimming: 3 bases; junction bases outside the gene matches: 9. CDR1 is SGHNT, CDR2 YENEEA, per germline. The CDR3 runs to 15 residues. CDR3 nucleotides: TGTGCCAGCAGCAAGACAGGGGTTACGGGCTACGAGCAGTACTTC. Amino acid sequence: CASSKTGVTGYEQYF.

The V call is TRBV25-1, the J call TRBJ2-3; D is perhaps TRBD2 (6 bases). This CDR3 region has 14 residues. The ends were cut back, 2 bases at V and 4 bases at J, with 10 bases in the middle. Per germline, CDR1 MGHDK and CDR2 SYGVNS. The CDR3 is CASSEPGGADTQYF. DNA of the CDR3: TGTGCCAGCAGTGAACCAGGCGGGGCAGATACGCAGTATTTT. Full variable domain (outside the CDR3, taken from reference TRBV25-1 and TRBJ2-3): EADIYQTPRYLVIGTGKKITLECSQTMGHDKMYWYQQDPGMELHLIHYSYGVNSTEKGDLSSESTVSRIRTEHFPLTLESARPSHTSQYLCASSEPGGADTQYFGPGTRLTVL.

This clone was observed a few times. CDR3 in amino acids: CASSLDRGGTEAFF. The DNA for the CDR3 is TGTGCCAGCAGTCTCGACAGGGGGGGCACTGAAGCTTTCTTT. The V and J genes are TRBV28 and TRBJ1-1; 9 bases line up with TRBD1. The CDR3 contains 14 residues. Germline loops: CDR1 MDHEN, CDR2 SYDVKM. V was clipped by 5 bases and J by 4 bases; unmatched bases: 5.

J is TRBJ2-2 and V is TRBV9, with 10 bases identical to TRBD1. With V trimmed by 0 bases and J by 2 bases, 4 bases remained unmatched. CDR1 is SGDLS, CDR2 YYNGEE, per germline. CDR3 length: 17 amino acids. The CDR3 loop is CASSVGTGGRNTGELFF. The DNA for the CDR3 is TGTGCCAGCAGCGTAGGGACAGGGGGACGTAACACCGGGGAGCTGTTTTTT.

This clone has just a few counts. V usage is TRBV6-8 and J usage is TRBJ2-2, with D perhaps matching TRBD2 (5 bases). Germline loops: CDR1 MNHGY, CDR2 SAAAGT. V lost 0 bases and J 2 bases, leaving 19 bases between the germline ends. The CDR3 sequence is 19 residues long. As DNA, the CDR3 is TGTGCCAGCAGTTACTCGAATGCGCGGGTGGCCAGTAACACCGGGGAGCTGTTTTTT. The encoded protein is CASSYSNARVASNTGELFF.